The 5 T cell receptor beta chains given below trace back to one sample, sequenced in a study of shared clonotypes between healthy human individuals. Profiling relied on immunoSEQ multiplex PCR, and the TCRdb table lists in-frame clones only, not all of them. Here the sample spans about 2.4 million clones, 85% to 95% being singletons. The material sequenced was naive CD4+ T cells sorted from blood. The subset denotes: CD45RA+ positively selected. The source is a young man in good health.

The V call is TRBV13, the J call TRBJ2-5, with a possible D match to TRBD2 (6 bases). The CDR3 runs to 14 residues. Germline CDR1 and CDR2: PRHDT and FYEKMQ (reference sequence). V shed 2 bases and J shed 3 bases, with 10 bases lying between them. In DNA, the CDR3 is TGTGCCAGCAGCTTACAGGAGGGTAAAGAGACCCAGTACTTC. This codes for CASSLQEGKETQYF.

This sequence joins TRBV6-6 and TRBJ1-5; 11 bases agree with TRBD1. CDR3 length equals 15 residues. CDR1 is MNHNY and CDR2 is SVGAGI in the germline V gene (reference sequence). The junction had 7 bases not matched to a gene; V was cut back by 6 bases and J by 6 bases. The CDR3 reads CASRQGQGAGQPQHF. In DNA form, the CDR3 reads TGTGCCAGCAGACAAGGACAGGGGGCAGGTCAGCCCCAGCATTTT.

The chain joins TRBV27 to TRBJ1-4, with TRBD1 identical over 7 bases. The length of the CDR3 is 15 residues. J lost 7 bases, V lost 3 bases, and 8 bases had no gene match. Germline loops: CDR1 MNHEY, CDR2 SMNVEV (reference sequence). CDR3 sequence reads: CASSLTGTVGEKLFF. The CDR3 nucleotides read TGTGCCAGCAGTTTGACAGGGACAGTAGGTGAAAAACTGTTTTTT.

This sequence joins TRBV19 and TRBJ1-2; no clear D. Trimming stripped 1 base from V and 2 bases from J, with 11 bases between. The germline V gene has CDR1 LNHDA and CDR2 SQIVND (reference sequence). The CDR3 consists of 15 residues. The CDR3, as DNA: TGTGCCAGTAGTATAGGTCCAGAGGTCAACTATGGCTACACCTTC. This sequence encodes CASSIGPEVNYGYTF.

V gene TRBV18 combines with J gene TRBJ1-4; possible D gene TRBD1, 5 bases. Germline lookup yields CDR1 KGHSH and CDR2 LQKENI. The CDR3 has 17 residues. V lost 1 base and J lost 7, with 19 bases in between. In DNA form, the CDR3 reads TGTGCCAGCTCACCACGAAACCGGGGGAATAACGGTGAAAAACTGTTTTTT. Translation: CASSPRNRGNNGEKLFF.